This T cell receptor beta chain was recovered during a study of Graves' ophthalmopathy and Graves' hyperthyroidism. Study in general: The study drew peripheral blood at initial diagnosis, before any treatment. Study-wide results and caveats: Most expanded clonotypes from thyroid (those above 0.001 frequency) were also found in blood.

Germline-derived CDR1 and CDR2 are SGHVS and FQNEAQ. The CDR3 is made up of 15 amino acids. With respect to this clonotype: Its antigen is not identified. Relative to the germline gene, one junction end is altered; a read error may explain this.

Investigators amplified TCR beta CDR3 regions from RNA transcripts. First-round RT-PCR with HTBI primers preceded a second-round multiplex PCR. TCRdb recomputed calls from the multiplex PCR reads with MiXCR, one row per CDR3 protein. This table has 240,000 or so distinct CDR3 sequences, around 45% appearing once. This TCR derives from an adult man with Graves' ophthalmopathy. The chain couples TRBV7-8 to TRBJ1-5; 9 nucleotides match TRBD1. The sample was peripheral blood. The CDR3 DNA reads TGTGCCAGCAGCACCGCCGGGACAGGGTATCATCCCCAGCATTTT. Protein product: CASSTAGTGYHPQHF. The full variable domain, completed using reference TRBV7-8 and TRBJ1-5, is GAGVSQSPRYKVAKRGQDVALRCDPISGHVSLFWYQQALGQGPEFLTYFQNEAQLDKSGLPSDRFFAERPEGSVSTLKIQRTQQEDSAVYLCASSTAGTGYHPQHFGDGTRLSIL.